This passage covers 31 T cell receptor beta chains from one sample sequenced in a study of somatic mutations in cytotoxic T cells in rheumatoid arthritis. Produced via immunoSEQ multiplex PCR; TCRdb's table is partial and in-frame only. This table has over 8,000 clones, around 81% appearing once. Sample: CD8+ T cells sorted from blood. These receptors all stem from a woman in her forties or fifties in good health.

The rearrangement uses TRBV10-1 and TRBJ2-7; 8 bases match TRBD2. CDR3 length: 16 residues. The J segment lost 3 bases and the V segment lost 5 bases, leaving 12 bases of the junction unmatched. Germline CDR1 WNHNN, CDR2 SYGVQD (reference sequence). The CDR3 here is CASSPPLVSGDYEQYF. As DNA, the CDR3 is TGCGCCAGCAGTCCCCCCCTGGTTAGCGGGGACTACGAGCAGTACTTC.

This clone was observed once. This chain uses TRBV7-2 with TRBJ2-7; 10 bases align to TRBD1. V was pared by 6 bases and J by 5 bases, with 7 bases of the junction left unmatched. CDR3 length equals 14 residues. The germline gives CDR1 SGHTA, CDR2 FQGNSA. The CDR3 DNA reads TGTGCCAGCAGAATGAGACAGGGGGCCCACGAGCAGTACTTC. Translated: CASRMRQGAHEQYF. The full variable domain, its missing parts supplied by reference TRBV7-2 and TRBJ2-7, is GAGVSQSPSNKVTEKGKDVELRCDPISGHTALYWYRQSLGQGLEFLIYFQGNSAPDKSGLPSDRFSAERTGGSVSTLTIQRTQQEDSAVYLCASRMRQGAHEQYFGPGTRLTVT.

This clone appeared a single time. V is TRBV18 and J is TRBJ1-3; TRBD1 matches 7 bases. Germline CDR1 reads KGHSH; CDR2 reads LQKENI. With 4 bases clipped from V and 4 bases from J, the junction kept 10 bases outside the gene matches. The CDR3 covers 16 residues. CDR3 DNA: TGTGCCAGCTCACTGGCGGGACAGTTTCCAGGAAACACCATATATTTT. It specifies CASSLAGQFPGNTIYF.

The rearrangement links TRBV2 to TRBJ1-1; 7 positions agree with TRBD1. The J segment lost 5 bases and the V segment lost 10 bases, leaving 7 bases of the junction unmatched. The CDR3 consists of 12 residues. Germline V gives CDR1 SNHLY, CDR2 FYNNEI. Here the CDR3 DNA reads TGTGCCACCCTTTCAGGGGGAACTGAAGCTTTCTTT. Translating gives CATLSGGTEAFF.

The chain combines TRBV23-1 with TRBJ2-7, with D unclear. TRBV23-1 is treated as an ORF (open reading frame) with a function not yet certain. The CDR3 is 15 residues long. The germline V and J ends were trimmed by 6 bases and 3 bases, with 18 bases remaining between them. This chain's CDR3 is CASSQEAQLHYEQYF. In DNA, the CDR3 is TGCGCCAGCAGCCAAGAAGCACAGTTACACTACGAGCAGTACTTC.

The chain is built from TRBV7-3 and TRBJ1-2; tentatively, D is TRBD1 (6 bases). Germline V CDR1 and CDR2: SGHTA, FQGTGA. The CDR3 is made up of 14 amino acids. The germline V and J ends were trimmed by 4 bases and 3 bases, with 12 bases remaining between them. CDR3 DNA: TGTGCCAGCAGCTCCCCAGGGGAGCACTATGGCTACACCTTC. This translates into CASSSPGEHYGYTF.

The chain recombines TRBV28 with TRBJ1-5; TRBD1 matches at 8 bases. The CDR3 extends over 15 amino acids. V lost 4 bases to trimming and J lost 6 bases; unmatched junction nucleotides: 8. CDR1 is MDHEN, CDR2 SYDVKM, per germline. Here the CDR3 DNA reads TGTGCCAGCAGTTCAGGGGGCTTAGGGTCTCAGCCCCAGCATTTT. It yields the protein CASSSGGLGSQPQHF.

This chain's CDR3 is CASSDASGRQNEQFF. In nucleotides, the CDR3 is TGTGCCAGCAGTGACGCTAGCGGGAGGCAAAATGAGCAGTTCTTC. The chain uses TRBV6-4 and TRBJ2-1; 11 bases fit TRBD2. From germline, CDR1 is MRHNA and CDR2 SNTAGT. The trim removed 2 bases at V and 7 bases at J, leaving 4 bases unmatched. The CDR3 contains 15 residues.

The gene calls are TRBV13 and TRBJ2-1, with 13 bases that match TRBD2. The V and J ends lost 7 bases and 6 bases, in that order; junction bases with no gene match: 9. Per germline, CDR1 PRHDT and CDR2 FYEKMQ (reference sequence). The CDR3 length is 16 residues. CDR3 coding DNA: TGTGCCAGCAACACCTTGGGACTAGCGGGATCCAATGAGCAGTTCTTC. Residues: CASNTLGLAGSNEQFF.

The rearrangement joins TRBV7-2 to TRBJ1-1; D perhaps matches TRBD1 (5 bases). Germline loops: CDR1 SGHTA, CDR2 FQGNSA. V lost 1 base and J lost 1, with 13 bases in between. The CDR3 runs to 16 residues. CDR3 DNA sequence: TGTGCCAGCAGCTTAGGGGCAGGGTGGAGGAACACTGAAGCTTTCTTT. Translating gives CASSLGAGWRNTEAFF.

This clone was detected only once. This chain uses TRBV6-1 with TRBJ2-3; 9 bases line up with TRBD1. CDR1 is MNHNS and CDR2 is SASEGT in the germline V gene. CDR3 length: 14 amino acids. V was clipped by 1 base and J by 4 bases; unmatched bases: 0. Written as DNA, the CDR3 is TGTGCCAGCAGTGAAGGACAGGGGGCAGATACGCAGTATTTT. Amino acids: CASSEGQGADTQYF.

The chain is built from TRBV7-9 and TRBJ2-2, with TRBD1 matching over 8 bases. The trim removed 5 bases at V and 6 bases at J, leaving 8 bases unmatched. CDR3 size: 15 residues. Germline V gives CDR1 SEHNR, CDR2 FQNEAQ (reference sequence). CDR3 protein: CASSPWTGRAGELFF. CDR3 DNA sequence: TGTGCCAGCAGCCCCTGGACAGGGCGGGCCGGGGAGCTGTTTTTT.

The chain carries TRBV10-3 and TRBJ2-3; D is perhaps TRBD2 (7 bases). CDR3 size: 16 residues. Looked up from germline, CDR1 is ENHRY and CDR2 is SYGVKD. V was pared by 11 bases and J by 2 bases, with 23 bases between. CDR3 nucleotides: TGTGCCGCCTCCAGGAGTGCGGGGGCCCCCACAGATACGCAGTATTTT. Its translation is CAASRSAGAPTDTQYF.

This sequence joins TRBV15 and TRBJ2-1; the match to TRBD2 covers 7 bases. CDR3 length: 13 residues. Germline CDR1 is LNHNV and CDR2 is YYDKDF (reference sequence). The V and J ends lost 7 bases and 7 bases, in that order; junction bases with no gene match: 7. The CDR3 protein is CATTGGEGNEQFF. The CDR3 nucleotides are TGTGCCACCACAGGAGGGGAGGGGAATGAGCAGTTCTTC.

This chain uses TRBV5-4 with TRBJ2-1; TRBD2 is a possible D gene (6 bases). The CDR3 has 12 residues. The germline CDR1 and CDR2 sequences are SGHNT and YYREEE (reference sequence). The ends were cut back, 5 bases at V and 7 bases at J, with 10 bases in the middle. The CDR3 loop is CASSRERNEQFF. Here the CDR3 DNA reads TGTGCCAGCAGTCGGGAGCGGAATGAGCAGTTCTTC.

V and J are TRBV21-1 and TRBJ2-1; TRBD2 is the table's D call and was not checked against the DNA. TRBV21-1 has pseudogene status. This CDR3 has 19 residues. The CDR3 loop is CASNPVVAETLRGAGGQFF. CDR3 bases: TGTGCCAGCAACCCGGTCGTAGCTGAGACACTGCGAGGGGCGGGGGGGCAGTTCTTC.

This clone showed up just once. The CDR3 reads CASRMSNSPLHF. DNA for the CDR3: TGTGCCAGCAGGATGAGTAATTCACCCCTCCACTTT. The chain links TRBV7-9 to TRBJ1-6; D is unclear. This CDR3 comprises 12 residues. Germline V CDR1 and CDR2: SEHNR, FQNEAQ (reference sequence). V lost 6 bases and J 6 bases, leaving 6 bases between the germline ends.

This clone was detected only a few times. This chain uses TRBV4-2 with TRBJ1-3; the match to TRBD1 covers 7 bases. The CDR3 loop spans 16 amino acids. Losses at the gene ends were 2 bases for V and 0 bases for J; bases not matched to a gene: 4. Per the germline V gene, CDR1 is LGHNA and CDR2 is YNFKEQ. The CDR3 reads CASSQLTGSSGNTIYF. CDR3 coding DNA: TGTGCCAGCAGCCAACTGACAGGGAGCTCTGGAAACACCATATATTTT.

This chain uses TRBV19 with TRBJ1-5; 11 bases match TRBD1. The germline V gene encodes CDR1 LNHDA and CDR2 SQIVND (reference sequence). Trimming took 4 bases from V and 1 from J; bases not matched to a gene: 3. This CDR3 is built from 16 residues. DNA for the CDR3: TGTGCCAGTAGTACAGGACAGGGGGCGAGCAATCAGCCCCAGCATTTT. It translates to CASSTGQGASNQPQHF. Combining the CDR3 with reference TRBV19 and TRBJ1-5 gives the whole variable domain DGGITQSPKYLFRKEGQNVTLSCEQNLNHDAMYWYRQDPGQGLRLIYYSQIVNDFQKGDIAEGYSVSREKKESFPLTVTSAQKNPTAFYLCASSTGQGASNQPQHFGDGTRLSIL.

DNA of the CDR3: TGTGCCAGCAGCAAATACAAAGGGCGCCAAGGGGCGAACACTGAAGCTTTCTTT. The encoded protein is CASSKYKGRQGANTEAFF. The chain is built from TRBV21-1 and TRBJ1-1; the table calls TRBD1, which could not be checked here. TRBV21-1 is annotated as a pseudogene. CDR3 length: 18 residues.

This clone was seen once. The chain is built from TRBV7-8 and TRBJ2-3; 10 bases agree with TRBD2. CDR3 size: 18 residues. The germline CDR1 and CDR2 sequences are SGHVS and FQNEAQ. J lost 6 bases, V lost 5 bases, and 17 bases had no gene match. The DNA of the CDR3 is TGTGCCAGCAGCGAAAGGGGGACCCTAGCGGGAGTCCCCGATACGCAGTATTTT. It encodes CASSERGTLAGVPDTQYF.

The table lists this clone with a count of one. CDR3 loop: CASSLMQGRNTEAFF. CDR3 in DNA: TGCGCCAGCAGCTTGATGCAGGGGCGAAACACTGAAGCTTTCTTT. The chain carries TRBV5-1 and TRBJ1-1, with D maybe TRBD1 (6 bases). CDR3 length equals 15 residues. Germline V gene data show CDR1 as SGHRS and CDR2 as YFSETQ. V lost 1 base and J lost 2, with 12 bases in between.

The chain carries TRBV25-1 and TRBJ2-7, with 7 bases lining up with TRBD2. The CDR3 runs 15 residues. Germline V lookup: CDR1 MGHDK, CDR2 SYGVNS. J gave up 4 bases and V 3 bases, and 9 bases lay outside the gene matches. CDR3 nucleotide sequence: TGTGCCAGCAGTGATCGGGCTAGCGGAGCTTACGAGCAGTACTTC. Residues: CASSDRASGAYEQYF.

The chain recombines TRBV7-8 with TRBJ2-2, with TRBD2 matching 8 bases. The CDR3 is 18 residues long. Germline assignment: CDR1 SGHVS and CDR2 FQNEAQ. V lost 5 bases and J lost 3; bases outside the gene matches: 14. CDR3 region: CASSLEGTSGSDTGELFF. The CDR3 bases are TGTGCCAGCAGCCTAGAGGGGACGAGCGGGAGCGACACCGGGGAGCTGTTTTTT.

V usage is TRBV6-4 and J usage is TRBJ2-3, with 9 bases aligning to TRBD2. CDR3 length: 16 amino acids. The junction had 6 bases not matched to a gene; V was cut back by 3 bases and J by 2 bases. The germline V gene has CDR1 MRHNA and CDR2 SNTAGT. CDR3 in amino acids: CASSEEAGGLTDTQYF. CDR3 DNA: TGTGCCAGCAGTGAGGAAGCGGGGGGCCTCACAGATACGCAGTATTTT.

This rearrangement joins TRBV2 to TRBJ2-1; 9 positions match TRBD1. The CDR3 extends over 13 amino acids. CDR1 is SNHLY, CDR2 FYNNEI, per germline. V lost 3 bases, J lost 8 bases, and 2 bases stayed unmatched. The CDR3, as DNA: TGTGCCAGCAGTGATAGACAGGGGGATGAGCAGTTCTTC. Protein product: CASSDRQGDEQFF.

The J gene is TRBJ2-5, the V gene TRBV15; D possibly corresponds to TRBD1 (5 bases). V lost 0 bases to trimming and J lost 5 bases, with 13 bases between them. Germline V CDR1 and CDR2: LNHNV, YYDKDF (reference sequence). The CDR3 extends over 15 amino acids. The CDR3: CATSRDGRVVETQYF. The CDR3 DNA reads as TGTGCCACCAGCAGAGATGGCAGGGTGGTTGAGACCCAGTACTTC.

As DNA, the CDR3 is TGTGCCAGCAGCAAAGAAGGGGATGAAAAACTGTTTTTT. As protein: CASSKEGDEKLFF. V and J are TRBV27 and TRBJ1-4; the D gene is possibly TRBD1 (5 bases). This CDR3 has 13 residues. V gave up 6 bases and J gave up 6 bases, with 11 bases separating them. Germline V gene data show CDR1 as MNHEY and CDR2 as SMNVEV (reference sequence).

The CDR3 protein is CASFGTSGGTDTQYF. The DNA for the CDR3 is TGCGCCAGCTTTGGGACTAGCGGGGGCACAGATACGCAGTATTTT. The chain has TRBV10-2 and TRBJ2-3; 13 nucleotides match TRBD2. The CDR3 runs to 15 residues. CDR1 is WSHSY, CDR2 SAAADI, per germline. V shed 8 bases and J 1 base; nucleotides not matched to a gene: 3.

The J gene is TRBJ2-7, the V gene TRBV9; no definite D call. V was shortened by 5 bases and J by 3 bases, with 15 bases between the two germline ends. The CDR3 runs to 14 residues. CDR1 and CDR2 from the germline V gene are SGDLS and YYNGEE. CDR3 sequence: CASSPSGMYYEQYF. The CDR3 DNA reads as TGTGCCAGCAGTCCCTCGGGTATGTACTACGAGCAGTACTTC. The variable domain in full, completed from reference TRBV9 and TRBJ2-7, reads DSGVTQTPKHLITATGQRVTLRCSPRSGDLSVYWYQQSLDQGLQFLIQYYNGEERAKGNILERFSAQQFPDLHSELNLSSLELGDSALYFCASSPSGMYYEQYFGPGTRLTVT.

J is TRBJ2-7 and V is TRBV27; 8 nucleotides match TRBD1. The CDR3 spans 13 residues. Germline V gene lookup returns CDR1 MNHEY and CDR2 SMNVEV (reference sequence). The V and J ends lost 8 bases and 1 base, in that order; junction bases with no gene match: 4. The CDR3 region is CASSRTGSYEQYF. The CDR3 DNA follows: TGTGCCAGCTCCAGGACAGGGTCCTACGAGCAGTACTTC.